This T cell receptor beta chain comes out of a study of T-cell memory formation after mild COVID-19 (dated by TCRdb to about 2021). Background for the entire study: Most TCR sequence clusters were specific to one of the two donors. T-cell clones expanding and contracting after mild COVID-19 in a couple of donors were tracked by longitudinal TCRalpha and TCRbeta repertoire sequencing. The cohort comprised two young, previously healthy adult volunteers, one female and one male.

Ficoll-Paque density gradient centrifugation was the method used to isolate PBMCs. These reads were obtained on an Illumina NovaSeq 6000. cDNA libraries for TCRalpha and TCRbeta were prepared by 5'RACE using constant-segment primers, with sample barcodes and unique molecular identifiers added. RNA was extracted from every sample with Trizol reagent. Libraries were amplified in two PCR steps, with a second sample barcode and Illumina TruSeq adapters added in the second step. The libraries were sequenced on an Illumina NovaSeq using 2 x 150 bp paired-end reads. The study's processing was this. Reads were demultiplexed and collapsed into UMI-guided consensus sequences with migec v1.2.7. Using mixcr v2.1.11, the UMI consensuses were aligned to TRA and TRB V and J templates and assembled into clonotypes. Clonotypes were classified as expanded or contracted when called significant by both edgeR and NoisET, with noise models trained on biological replicates. For edgeR calls, the cutoffs were a false discovery rate-adjusted p below 0.01 and a log2 fold-change threshold of 1. As an exploratory analysis of dynamics, max-normalized trajectories of the 1000 most abundant clonotypes were examined with PCA combined with hierarchical clustering. Separately sequenced CD4+ and CD8+ repertoires were used to assign a CD4 or CD8 phenotype to each responding clone. TCRdb applied fastp at Q25 and MiXCR to the public reads, then kept only in-frame beta chains. Rows are unified per CDR3 protein, each entry keeping the most common DNA and genes. The V and J calls here are based on TCRdb, not the publication. For this sample there are fewer than 200,000 distinct CDR3 sequences; about 18% appear just once. The ten largest clonotypes hold 3% to 4% of the sample.

This clonotype was seen only a few times. Its target antigen remains unknown. One base away there is no much larger clone; base qualities are not given. Overall study results and their limits: Some responding clones were found in pre-infection memory, which suggests that pre-existing cross-reactive memory T cells took part in the SARS-CoV-2 response. Only two mild cases were covered by the study, and larger cohorts that include severe cases with pre-infection samples were considered necessary. Clones contracting from day 15 to 85 had balanced CD4/CD8 phenotypes, while a second wave expanding from day 15 to 37 was biased towards CD4+. Whether the second-wave clones peaking on day 37 were SARS-CoV-2 specific was not confirmed. Contracting CD4+ clones were located mainly in the CM and EM memory subsets, whereas CD8+ clones were found to be enriched in EMRA.

CDR1 and CDR2, looked up from the germline V gene, are SGHTA and FQGNSA. Between the V and J ends, shortened by 3 bases and 2 bases respectively, the junction contains 13 bases. The CDR3, from cysteine to phenylalanine, totals 15 residues. The retained sequence is limited to the CDR3, 45 bases, with the frame set at the first base. The V gene is TRBV7-2 and the J gene is TRBJ1-2, with the D segment identity uncertain. Sequenced: PBMCs or a T cell subset sorted from them (not recorded which). This TCR was recovered from a man aged 18 to 35 who had mild COVID-19 (a few samples of this study predate the infection). The sample titles of this study are shuffled in the database, so cell type and time point are left out; the donor was told from shared clones. The DNA is as follows: TGTGCCAGCAGCTTTGAATGGTCCCCGAACTATGGCTACACCTTC. Its protein is CASSFEWSPNYGYTF.